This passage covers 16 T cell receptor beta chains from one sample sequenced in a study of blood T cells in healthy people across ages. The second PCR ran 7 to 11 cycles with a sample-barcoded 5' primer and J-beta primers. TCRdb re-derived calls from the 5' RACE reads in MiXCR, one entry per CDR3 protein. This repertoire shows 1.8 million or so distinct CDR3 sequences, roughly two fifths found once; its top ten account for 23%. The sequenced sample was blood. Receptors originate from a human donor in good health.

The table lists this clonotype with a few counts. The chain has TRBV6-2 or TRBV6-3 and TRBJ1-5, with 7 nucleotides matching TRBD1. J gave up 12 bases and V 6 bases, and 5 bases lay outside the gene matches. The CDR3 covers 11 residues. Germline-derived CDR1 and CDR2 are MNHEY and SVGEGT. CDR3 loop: CASSNDRDQHF. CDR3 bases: TGTGCCAGCAGCAATGACAGGGACCAGCATTTT.

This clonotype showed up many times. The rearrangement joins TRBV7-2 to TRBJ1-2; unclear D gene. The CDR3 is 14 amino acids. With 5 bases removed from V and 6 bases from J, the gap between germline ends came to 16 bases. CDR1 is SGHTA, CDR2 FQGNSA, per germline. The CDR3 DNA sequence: TGTGCCAGCAGCGCTGACACTCTAGAACATGGCTACACCTTC. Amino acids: CASSADTLEHGYTF.

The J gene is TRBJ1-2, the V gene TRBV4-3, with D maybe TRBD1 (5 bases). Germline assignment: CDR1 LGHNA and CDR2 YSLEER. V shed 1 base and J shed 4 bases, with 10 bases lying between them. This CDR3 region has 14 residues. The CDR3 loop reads CASSQVAGPYGYTF. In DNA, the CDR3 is TGCGCCAGCAGCCAAGTGGCAGGGCCCTATGGCTACACCTTC.

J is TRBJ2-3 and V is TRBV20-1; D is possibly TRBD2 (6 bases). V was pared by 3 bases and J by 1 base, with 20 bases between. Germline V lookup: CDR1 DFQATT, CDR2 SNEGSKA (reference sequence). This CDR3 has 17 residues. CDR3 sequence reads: CSASGGQITSGTDTQYF. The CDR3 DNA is TGCAGTGCTAGCGGGGGTCAAATCACGTCTGGCACAGATACGCAGTATTTT.

CDR3 in DNA: TGCGCCAGCAGCCCCCAACAGGGCCGCTCTGGGGCCAACGTCCTGACTTTC. Amino acid sequence: CASSPQQGRSGANVLTF. The J gene is TRBJ2-6, the V gene TRBV5-1, with TRBD1 as a possible D gene (6 bases). V was shortened by 4 bases and J by 0 bases, with 14 bases between the two germline ends. The CDR3 is made up of 17 amino acids. Germline-derived CDR1 and CDR2 are SGHRS and YFSETQ.

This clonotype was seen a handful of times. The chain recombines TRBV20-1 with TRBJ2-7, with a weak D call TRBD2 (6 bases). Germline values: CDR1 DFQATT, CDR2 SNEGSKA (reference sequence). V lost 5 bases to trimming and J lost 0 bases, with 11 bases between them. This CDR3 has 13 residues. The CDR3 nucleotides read TGCAGTGCTCATGACGGGAGCTCCTACGAGCAGTACTTC. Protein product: CSAHDGSSYEQYF.

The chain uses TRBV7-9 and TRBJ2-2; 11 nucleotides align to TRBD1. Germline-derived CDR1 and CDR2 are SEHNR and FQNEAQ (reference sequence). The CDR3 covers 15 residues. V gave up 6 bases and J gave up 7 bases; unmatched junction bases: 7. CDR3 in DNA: TGTGCCAGCAGTTGGACAGGGGGCGTTGGCGGGGAGCTGTTTTTT. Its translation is CASSWTGGVGGELFF.

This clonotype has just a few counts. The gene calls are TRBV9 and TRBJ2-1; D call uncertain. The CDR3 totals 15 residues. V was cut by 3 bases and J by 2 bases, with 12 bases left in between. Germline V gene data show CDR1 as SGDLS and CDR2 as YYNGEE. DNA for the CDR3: TGTGCCAGCAGCGCTCAGGAAACTCCCTACAATGAGCAGTTCTTC. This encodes CASSAQETPYNEQFF. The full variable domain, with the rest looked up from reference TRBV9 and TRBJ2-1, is DSGVTQTPKHLITATGQRVTLRCSPRSGDLSVYWYQQSLDQGLQFLIQYYNGEERAKGNILERFSAQQFPDLHSELNLSSLELGDSALYFCASSAQETPYNEQFFGPGTRLTVL.

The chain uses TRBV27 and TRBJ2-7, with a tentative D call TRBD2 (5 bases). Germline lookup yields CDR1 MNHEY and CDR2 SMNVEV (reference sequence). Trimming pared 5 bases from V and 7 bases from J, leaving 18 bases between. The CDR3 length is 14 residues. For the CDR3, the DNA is TGTGCCAGCAGTCCCTCGGACTTACCGTGGGAGCAGTACTTC. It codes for CASSPSDLPWEQYF.

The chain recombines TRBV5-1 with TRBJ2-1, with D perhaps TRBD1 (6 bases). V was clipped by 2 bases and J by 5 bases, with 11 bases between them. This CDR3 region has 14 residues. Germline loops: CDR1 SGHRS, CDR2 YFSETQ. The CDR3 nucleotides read TGCGCCAGCAGCTTCCGGGGACACAACAATGAGCAGTTCTTC. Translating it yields CASSFRGHNNEQFF.

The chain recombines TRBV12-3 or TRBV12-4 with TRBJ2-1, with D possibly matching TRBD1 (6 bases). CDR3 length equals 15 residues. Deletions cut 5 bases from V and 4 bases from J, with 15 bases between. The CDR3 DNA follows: TGTGCCAGCAGTCCAGAAGCGACAGGTTACAATGAGCAGTTCTTC. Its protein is CASSPEATGYNEQFF.

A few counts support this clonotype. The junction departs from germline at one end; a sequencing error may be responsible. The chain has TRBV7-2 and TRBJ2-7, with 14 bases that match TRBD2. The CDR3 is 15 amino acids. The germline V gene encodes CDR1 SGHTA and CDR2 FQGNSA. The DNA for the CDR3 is TGTGCCAGCATCCGACTAGCGGGGGGGCCCGAGACCCAGTACTTT. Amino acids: CASIRLAGGPETQYF. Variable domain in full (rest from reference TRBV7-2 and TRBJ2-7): GAGVSQSPSNKVTEKGKDVELRCDPISGHTALYWYRQSLGQGLEFLIYFQGNSAPDKSGLPSDRFSAERTGGSVSTLTIQRTQQEDSAVYLCASIRLAGGPETQYFGPGTRLTVT.

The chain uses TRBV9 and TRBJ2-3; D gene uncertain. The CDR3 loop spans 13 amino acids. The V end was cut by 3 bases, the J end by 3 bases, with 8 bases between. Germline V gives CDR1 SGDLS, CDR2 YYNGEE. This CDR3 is CASSAAATDTQYF. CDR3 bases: TGTGCCAGCAGCGCGGCCGCGACAGATACGCAGTATTTT.

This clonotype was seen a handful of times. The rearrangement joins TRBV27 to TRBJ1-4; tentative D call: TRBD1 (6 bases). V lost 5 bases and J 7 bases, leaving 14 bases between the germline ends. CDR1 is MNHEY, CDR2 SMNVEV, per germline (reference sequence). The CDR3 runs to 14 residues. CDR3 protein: CASSLTGFGEKLFF. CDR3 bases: TGTGCCAGCAGTCTAACAGGGTTTGGTGAAAAACTGTTTTTT.

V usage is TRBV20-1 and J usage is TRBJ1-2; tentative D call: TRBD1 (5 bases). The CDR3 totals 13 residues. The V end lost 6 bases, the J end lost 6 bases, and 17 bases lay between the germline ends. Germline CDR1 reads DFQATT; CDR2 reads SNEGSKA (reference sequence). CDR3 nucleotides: TGCAGTGCGCTAACCCCCGGGACCCATGGCTACACCTTC. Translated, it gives CSALTPGTHGYTF.

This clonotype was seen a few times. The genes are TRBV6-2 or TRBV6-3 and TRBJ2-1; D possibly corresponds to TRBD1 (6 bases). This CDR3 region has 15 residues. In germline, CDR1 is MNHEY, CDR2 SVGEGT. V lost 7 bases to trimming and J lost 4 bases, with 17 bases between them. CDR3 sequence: CASTLALTGYNEQFF. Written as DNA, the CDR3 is TGTGCCAGCACCTTAGCCTTGACAGGATACAATGAGCAGTTCTTC.